The 30 T cell receptor beta chains below come from one sample, sequenced in a study of cytomegalovirus exposure and HLA in healthy donors. The study ran its PCR with 60 Vbeta and 13 Jbeta primers. Assay: immunoSEQ multiplex PCR; the TCRdb copy retains only in-frame clones and omits some. The sample records fewer than 150,000 clones, approximately 80% being singletons. The sample was PBMCs. These receptors came from a female donor in good health and CMV-seropositive.

This clone has a single count. The chain carries TRBV15 and TRBJ1-2; perhaps TRBD1 as D (6 bases). From germline, CDR1 is LNHNV and CDR2 YYDKDF (reference sequence). Trimming pared 5 bases from V and 5 bases from J, leaving 15 bases between. The CDR3 has 14 residues. The CDR3 DNA is TGTGCCACCAGCCCTCACAGGGAATCATATGGCTACACCTTC. Translation: CATSPHRESYGYTF. Variable domain in full (rest from reference TRBV15 and TRBJ1-2): DAMVIQNPRYQVTQFGKPVTLSCSQTLNHNVMYWYQQKSSQAPKLLFHYYDKDFNNEADTPDNFQSRRPNTSFCFLDIRSPGLGDTAMYLCATSPHRESYGYTFGSGTRLTVV.

The V call is TRBV7-8, the J call TRBJ2-7, with 9 bases that match TRBD1. The CDR3 consists of 14 residues. The junction had 6 bases not matched to a gene; V was cut back by 5 bases and J by 4 bases. CDR1 SGHVS and CDR2 FQNEAQ come from the germline V gene. CDR3 bases: TGTGCCAGCAGCCTCGGGACAGGGCCTTACGAGCAGTACTTC. It encodes CASSLGTGPYEQYF.

CDR3 loop: CASKAGGTDTIYF. In nucleotides, the CDR3 is TGCGCCAGCAAGGCGGGGGGGACGGACACCATATATTTT. The chain joins TRBV10-1 to TRBJ1-3; tentative D call: TRBD1 (5 bases). The CDR3 runs 13 residues. Trimming pared 7 bases from V and 8 bases from J, leaving 15 bases between. Germline values: CDR1 WNHNN, CDR2 SYGVQD (reference sequence).

The CDR3 nucleotides read TGTGCCAGTAAAGTCCGAACAGGGGGCGGCTATGGCTACACCTTC. Translated: CASKVRTGGGYGYTF. The V gene is TRBV19, the J gene TRBJ1-2; TRBD1 agrees at 9 bases. The CDR3 sequence is 15 residues long. Germline trimming cut 7 bases from V and 4 bases from J; bases unmatched to any gene: 10. CDR1 LNHDA and CDR2 SQIVND come from the germline V gene (reference sequence).

V usage is TRBV6-5 and J usage is TRBJ1-2; no clear D. CDR1 and CDR2 from the germline V gene are MNHEY and SVGAGI. The CDR3 spans 13 residues. V was clipped by 5 bases and J by 0 bases, with 7 bases between them. CDR3: CASSAVPNYGYTF. The CDR3 DNA follows: TGTGCCAGCAGTGCAGTCCCTAACTATGGCTACACCTTC.

This chain links TRBV4-3 with TRBJ1-5; D is unclear. This CDR3 contains 13 residues. CDR1 LGHNA and CDR2 YSLEER come from the germline V gene. V shed 0 bases and J shed 6 bases, with 6 bases lying between them. The CDR3 nucleotides read TGCGCCAGCAGCCAAGAACTCGGTCAGCCCCAGCATTTT. This encodes CASSQELGQPQHF.

There are a few counts of this clone. This chain joins TRBV5-4 and TRBJ2-7; D gene uncertain. V lost 2 bases and J 1 base, leaving 4 bases between the germline ends. This CDR3 has 12 residues. Germline CDR1 reads SGHNT; CDR2 reads YYREEE (reference sequence). The CDR3 DNA sequence: TGTGCCAGCAGCTTACAGTCCTACGAGCAGTACTTC. As protein: CASSLQSYEQYF.

The chain employs TRBV7-9 and TRBJ1-4; D call uncertain. The CDR3 runs 12 residues. Trimming left V 2 bases short and J 6 bases short, with 4 bases between. Germline values: CDR1 SEHNR, CDR2 FQNEAQ (reference sequence). In nucleotides, the CDR3 is TGTGCCAGCAGCTTAAGAGATGAAAAACTGTTTTTT. Translated, it gives CASSLRDEKLFF.

Comment on this clone: The junction does not match germline at one end; this may be a read error. This sequence joins TRBV7-8 and TRBJ2-6; 9 nucleotides line up with TRBD1. Germline V gene lookup returns CDR1 SGHVS and CDR2 FQNEAQ. This CDR3 is 16 amino acids long. CDR3 bases: TGTGCCAGCAGCGCAAGGACAGGGGCTGGTGCCAACGTCCTGACTTTC. Translating it yields CASSARTGAGANVLTF.

This clone has a handful of counts. The chain employs TRBV10-2 and TRBJ2-7, with D possibly TRBD1 on 7 matching bases. The CDR3 is made up of 14 amino acids. Germline values: CDR1 WSHSY, CDR2 SAAADI. V shed 4 bases and J shed 4 bases, with 14 bases lying between them. In DNA, the CDR3 is TGCGCCAGCAGTGTATCAGGGGGGTCTTACGAGCAGTACTTC. Its protein product is CASSVSGGSYEQYF.

The chain uses TRBV10-3 and TRBJ1-5; D unclear. The germline gives CDR1 ENHRY, CDR2 SYGVKD. The V end was cut by 10 bases, the J end by 1 base, with 17 bases between. CDR3 size: 15 residues. CDR3 sequence (DNA): TGTGCCACCAAAACCGACGCGAGGAGCAATCAGCCCCAGCATTTT. The encoded protein is CATKTDARSNQPQHF.

The chain employs TRBV30 and TRBJ1-3; D unresolved. Between the trimmed V and J ends, which lost 5 bases and 3 bases, there was a span of 11 bases. Germline V gives CDR1 GTSNPN, CDR2 SVGIG (reference sequence). The CDR3 is 13 residues long. The CDR3 DNA follows: TGTGCCTGGGAAGGACTCGATGGAAACACCATATATTTT. It translates to CAWEGLDGNTIYF.

This rearrangement joins TRBV7-2 to TRBJ1-6, with 7 bases matching TRBD1. From germline, CDR1 is SGHTA and CDR2 FQGNSA. The trim removed 6 bases at V and 9 bases at J, leaving 11 bases unmatched. The CDR3 extends over 15 amino acids. The CDR3 spells CASSKPTGATSPLHF. CDR3 nucleotide sequence: TGTGCCAGCAGTAAGCCCACAGGGGCGACTTCACCCCTCCACTTT.

The J gene is TRBJ2-2, the V gene TRBV7-3; D is possibly TRBD1 (5 bases). From germline, CDR1 is SGHTA and CDR2 FQGTGA. Trimming pared 5 bases from V and 4 bases from J, leaving 8 bases between. The CDR3 is 13 residues long. The CDR3 loop reads CASSPQGTGELFF. The CDR3 bases are TGTGCCAGCAGCCCTCAGGGCACCGGGGAGCTGTTTTTT.

The CDR3 nucleotides read TGTGCCAGCAGTTTAGGTTTCGGACTAGCGGGGGTCGATGAGCAGTTCTTC. Protein product: CASSLGFGLAGVDEQFF. The genes are TRBV27 and TRBJ2-1, with TRBD2 identical over 13 bases. V was pared by 2 bases and J by 8 bases, with 9 bases of the junction left unmatched. The CDR3 is made up of 17 amino acids. Germline V gene data show CDR1 as MNHEY and CDR2 as SMNVEV (reference sequence).

V gene TRBV5-4 combines with J gene TRBJ2-5; TRBD2 aligns across 13 bases. J was trimmed by 1 base and V by 4 bases; bases with no gene match: 4. The CDR3 is made up of 16 amino acids. Germline V gives CDR1 SGHNT, CDR2 YYREEE (reference sequence). CDR3 protein: CASSPRTSGGQETQYF. In DNA, the CDR3 is TGTGCCAGCAGCCCCCGGACTAGCGGGGGCCAAGAGACCCAGTACTTC. The full variable domain, in which reference TRBV5-4 and TRBJ2-5 provide the parts outside the CDR3, is ETGVTQSPTHLIKTRGQQVTLRCSSQSGHNTVSWYQQALGQGPQFIFQYYREEENGRGNFPPRFSGLQFPNYSSELNVNALELDDSALYLCASSPRTSGGQETQYFGPGTRLLVL.

The chain uses TRBV7-9 and TRBJ1-5, with 8 nucleotides matching TRBD1. CDR3 length: 15 amino acids. Germline-derived CDR1 and CDR2 are SEHNR and FQNEAQ (reference sequence). V trimming: 5 bases; J trimming: 6 bases; junction bases outside the gene matches: 9. CDR3 nucleotides: TGTGCCAGCAGCCTTTCGGCAGGGGGCAGTCAGCCCCAGCATTTT. It translates to CASSLSAGGSQPQHF.

This chain joins TRBV6-5 and TRBJ2-2; D is undetermined. In germline, CDR1 is MNHEY, CDR2 SVGAGI. The CDR3 spans 11 residues. V dropped 8 bases and J dropped 4 bases, with 5 bases sitting between them. CDR3 sequence: CASGPTGELFF. As DNA, the CDR3 is TGTGCCAGCGGGCCCACCGGGGAGCTGTTTTTT.

This chain uses TRBV6-1 with TRBJ2-7; D call uncertain. The CDR3 is 13 amino acids. The V gene lost 4 bases and the J gene lost 1 base, with 8 bases spanning the gap. In germline, CDR1 is MNHNS, CDR2 SASEGT. This CDR3 reads CASSATESYEQYF. CDR3 DNA: TGTGCCAGCAGTGCAACAGAGTCCTACGAGCAGTACTTC.

This chain joins TRBV2 and TRBJ1-4, with D unclear. CDR1 is SNHLY and CDR2 is FYNNEI in the germline V gene. The CDR3 has 14 residues. Trimming shortened V by 6 bases and J by 7 bases, and 15 bases separated the two germline ends. For the CDR3, the DNA is TGTGCCAGCAGCCCATCAACAGTGGCTGAAAAACTGTTTTTT. Its protein product is CASSPSTVAEKLFF.

The rearrangement joins TRBV27 to TRBJ2-5; D possibly corresponds to TRBD2 (5 bases). This CDR3 is 13 amino acids long. Trimming took off 6 bases at V and 4 bases at J, with 12 bases between the two ends. Germline assignment: CDR1 MNHEY and CDR2 SMNVEV (reference sequence). CDR3 coding DNA: TGTGCCAGCAGCGGACCGGGAAGAGAGACCCAGTACTTC. It specifies CASSGPGRETQYF.

The gene calls are TRBV6-5 and TRBJ2-1; 8 bases match TRBD2. Germline V gene lookup returns CDR1 MNHEY and CDR2 SVGAGI. After removal of 3 bases from V and 0 bases from J, the junction contained 1 base not matched to a gene. There are 15 residues in the CDR3. The CDR3 bases are TGTGCCAGCAGTTATGGGACTAGCTCCTACAATGAGCAGTTCTTC. Protein product: CASSYGTSSYNEQFF.

This chain uses TRBV7-8 with TRBJ2-7; D perhaps matches TRBD1 (5 bases). V lost 4 bases and J 0 bases, leaving 13 bases between the germline ends. This CDR3 comprises 15 residues. From germline, CDR1 is SGHVS and CDR2 FQNEAQ. Here the CDR3 DNA reads TGTGCCAGCAGCTACGACAGACCGGTCTCCTACGAGCAGTACTTC. Protein product: CASSYDRPVSYEQYF. Full variable domain (rest looked up from reference TRBV7-8 and TRBJ2-7): GAGVSQSPRYKVAKRGQDVALRCDPISGHVSLFWYQQALGQGPEFLTYFQNEAQLDKSGLPSDRFFAERPEGSVSTLKIQRTQQEDSAVYLCASSYDRPVSYEQYFGPGTRLTVT.

The chain has TRBV21-1 and TRBJ2-7; the DNA was not used to check the table's D call, TRBD1. TRBV21-1 constitutes a pseudogene. CDR3 length: 14 residues. CDR3 nucleotide sequence: TGTGCCAGAATGAGGCGCAGGGGCTCCTACGAGCAGTACTTC. Encoded protein: CARMRRRGSYEQYF.

The V call is TRBV6-6, the J call TRBJ2-1, with a weak D call TRBD1 (7 bases). V was trimmed by 7 bases and J by 6 bases, leaving 16 bases between them. The CDR3 extends over 14 amino acids. The germline V gene has CDR1 MNHNY and CDR2 SVGAGI (reference sequence). DNA of the CDR3: TGTGCCAGCACACAAAGACAGGGAGGCAATGAGCAGTTCTTC. Its protein product is CASTQRQGGNEQFF.

V gene TRBV5-8 combines with J gene TRBJ2-1; possible D gene TRBD2, 7 bases. V lost 4 bases, J lost 3 bases, and 20 bases lay in between. CDR1 and CDR2 from the germline V gene are SGHTS and YDEGEE. The CDR3 length is 17 residues. This CDR3 is CASSGGSGGAFYNEQFF. CDR3 bases: TGTGCCAGCAGCGGCGGTAGTGGGGGGGCTTTCTACAATGAGCAGTTCTTC.

The rearrangement uses TRBV7-8 and TRBJ1-5; possible D gene TRBD1, 6 bases. This CDR3 is 15 amino acids long. Per germline, CDR1 SGHVS and CDR2 FQNEAQ. The ends were cut back, 6 bases at V and 7 bases at J, with 19 bases in the middle. CDR3 sequence: CASSPTAGGGQPQHF. CDR3 DNA sequence: TGTGCCAGCAGTCCCACGGCGGGGGGCGGACAGCCCCAGCATTTT. Full variable domain (remainder filled in from reference TRBV7-8 and TRBJ1-5): GAGVSQSPRYKVAKRGQDVALRCDPISGHVSLFWYQQALGQGPEFLTYFQNEAQLDKSGLPSDRFFAERPEGSVSTLKIQRTQQEDSAVYLCASSPTAGGGQPQHFGDGTRLSIL.

This chain links TRBV11-2 with TRBJ1-1, with 7 bases matching TRBD1. This CDR3 is 14 amino acids long. The germline V gene has CDR1 SGHAT and CDR2 FQNNGV. V shed 5 bases and J 3 bases; nucleotides not matched to a gene: 6. The CDR3: CASSAPGQHTEAFF. The CDR3 DNA sequence: TGTGCCAGCAGCGCCCCGGGACAGCACACTGAAGCTTTCTTT.

The rearrangement joins TRBV11-2 to TRBJ2-7; 7 nucleotides match TRBD1. CDR1 is SGHAT and CDR2 is FQNNGV in the germline V gene. The CDR3 runs 13 residues. V trimming: 4 bases; J trimming: 5 bases; junction bases outside the gene matches: 5. For the CDR3, the DNA is TGTGCCAGCAGCTCGACAGGGATCAACGAGCAGTACTTC. It specifies CASSSTGINEQYF.

The chain has TRBV20-1 and TRBJ2-7; D is undetermined. CDR3 length: 11 residues. The V and J ends lost 6 bases and 3 bases respectively, with 9 bases between them. Germline assignment: CDR1 DFQATT and CDR2 SNEGSKA (reference sequence). The CDR3 DNA reads as TGCAGTGCCACAGAAGGCTACGAGCAGTACTTC. Translated: CSATEGYEQYF.